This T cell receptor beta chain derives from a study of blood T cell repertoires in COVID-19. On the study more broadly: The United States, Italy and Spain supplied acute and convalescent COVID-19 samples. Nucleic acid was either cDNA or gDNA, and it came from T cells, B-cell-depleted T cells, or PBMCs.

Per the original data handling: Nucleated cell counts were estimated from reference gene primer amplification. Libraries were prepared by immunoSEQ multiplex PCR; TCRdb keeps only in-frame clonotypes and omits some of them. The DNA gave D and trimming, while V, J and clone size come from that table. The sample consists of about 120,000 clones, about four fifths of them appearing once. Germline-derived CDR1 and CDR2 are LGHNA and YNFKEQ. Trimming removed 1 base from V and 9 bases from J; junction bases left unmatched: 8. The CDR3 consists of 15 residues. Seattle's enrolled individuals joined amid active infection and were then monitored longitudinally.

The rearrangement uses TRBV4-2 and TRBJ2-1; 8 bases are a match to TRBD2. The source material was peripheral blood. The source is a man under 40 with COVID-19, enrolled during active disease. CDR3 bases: TGTGCCAGCAGCCAAGCGGGACTAGGTGGCGGTGAGCAGTTCTTC. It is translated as CASSQAGLGGGEQFF.